This T cell receptor (beta chain) comes out of a study of T cell responses to AZD1222 COVID-19 vaccine (dated by TCRdb to the early 2020s). Regarding the study in general: A total of around 240 trial participants underwent TCR sequencing, of whom roughly 210 had received two doses of AZD1222 and 26 had received two doses of the MenACWY control vaccine. Trial participants were enrolled into age subgroups of 18-55, 56-69 and 70-plus years, which contained roughly 150, 30 and 60 TCR-sequenced participants, respectively.

In the paper's terms, the time point label means: about 28 days (+/-7) after the second vaccine dose. AZD1222 recipients whose second dose came at about 4 weeks and those whose second dose came at about 12 weeks were combined into one group, since spike-specific TCR depth and breadth did not differ between the two schedules. Vaccinee samples came from UK trials COV001 and COV002, including a single-blind randomized controlled phase 2/3 trial of AZD1222 (ChAdOx1 nCoV-19) in healthy adults. For TCRbeta chain sequencing, PBMC samples were collected from trial participants at day 0 and at day 28 after the second dose. The CDR3 regions of human TCRbeta chains were subjected to immunosequencing. The authors' pipeline ran thus. Repertoire TCRs were checked for matches against a reference library of SARS-CoV-2-specific TCRs that had been generated using the MIRA antigen-specificity platform. Breadth was defined as the fraction of unique TCRs that were SARS-CoV-2-associated, and depth was defined as the fraction of total T cells that were SARS-CoV-2-associated. Each spike-specific TCR was assigned to its reactive spike region and to a CD4 or CD8 class using the MIRA data. Log10-transformed breadth and depth values were compared by one-way ANOVA with Sidak's multiple comparisons tests. TCRdb's version of the immuneACCESS table is confined to in-frame rearrangements and falls short of the full clone set. An unresolved V gene accounts for under half of the shortfall where checked; the remainder is of unknown origin. V, J and clone size derive from that table, while D and trimming were established from the DNA sequence. The sample data list about 150,000 clones, and around 90% of these were observed just once. The top ten hold about 3.6% of the sample.

Comments on this clone: Its target antigen remains unknown. No per-base quality is available; no much larger clone lies one base away.

What the work shows at the level of the full study, not this receptor alone: The 56-69-year group was small, and its depth increase did not reach significance, likely because of low power. Most participants were white British and females outnumbered males, and the authors suggested that clonal diversity may have been underestimated. CD4 TCRs associated with the vaccine covered the entire spike protein, and the dominant responses were in regions 160-218 and 743-854. No day 14 peak-response samples were available, so repertoires were characterized only after the peak T cell response. Reportedly, close to half of the unique spike-specific TCRs recognized epitopes lying outside the regions that are mutated in the B.1.351 and B.1.1.7 variants. Conclusions about previously exposed vaccinees were limited because only a handful of AZD1222 recipients were SARS-CoV-2 seropositive at baseline. After two AZD1222 doses, both the breadth and the depth of spike-specific TCRs were significantly higher than at day 0 and than in MenACWY recipients.

V is trimmed back by 5 bases and J by 2 bases, and the junction contains 7 bases that no gene match accounts for. The CDR3 measures 14 amino acids from cysteine to phenylalanine. Kept here is only the CDR3 DNA, which spans 42 bases and is read in frame from base 1. The germline V gene gives CDR1 as SGHRS and CDR2 as YFSETQ. The chain was built from TRBV5-1 and TRBJ2-7, with 7 junctional bases fitting TRBD2. The specimen comprised peripheral blood, sampled 28 days after the second AZD1222 dose. The source is an adult who received the AZD1222 COVID-19 vaccine. The DNA sequence is as follows: TGCGCCAGCAGGGGCGGGAGTGGCACCTACGAGCAGTACTTC. This is translated as CASRGGSGTYEQYF.